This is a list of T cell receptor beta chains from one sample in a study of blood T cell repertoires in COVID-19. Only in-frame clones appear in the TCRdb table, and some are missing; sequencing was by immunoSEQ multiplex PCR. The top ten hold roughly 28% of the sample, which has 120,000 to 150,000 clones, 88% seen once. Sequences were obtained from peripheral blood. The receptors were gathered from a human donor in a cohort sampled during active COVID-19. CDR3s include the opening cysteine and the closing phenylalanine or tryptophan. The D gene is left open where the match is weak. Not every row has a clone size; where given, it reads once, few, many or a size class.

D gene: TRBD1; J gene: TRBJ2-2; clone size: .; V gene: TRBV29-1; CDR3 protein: CSVDRANTGELFF; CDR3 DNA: TGCAGCGTCGACAGGGCGAACACCGGGGAGCTGTTTTTT
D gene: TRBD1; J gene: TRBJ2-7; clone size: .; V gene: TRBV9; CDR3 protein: CASSVGQVSYEQYF; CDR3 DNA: TGTGCCAGCAGCGTGGGACAGGTGTCCTACGAGCAGTACTTC
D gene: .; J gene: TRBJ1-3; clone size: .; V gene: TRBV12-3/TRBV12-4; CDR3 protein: CASNVGSGNTIYF; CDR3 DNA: TGTGCCAGCAATGTTGGGAGTGGAAACACCATATATTTT
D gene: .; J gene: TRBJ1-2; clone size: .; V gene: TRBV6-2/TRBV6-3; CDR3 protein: CASSYVQGRLYGYTF; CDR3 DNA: TGTGCCAGCAGTTACGTGCAGGGCCGGCTCTATGGCTACACCTTC
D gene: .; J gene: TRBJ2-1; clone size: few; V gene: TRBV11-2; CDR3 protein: CASSLGTGDNEQFF; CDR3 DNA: TGTGCCAGCAGCCTAGGGACGGGAGACAATGAGCAGTTCTTC
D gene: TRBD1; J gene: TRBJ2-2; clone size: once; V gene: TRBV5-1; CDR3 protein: CASSQLARDRVLAGELFF; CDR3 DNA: TGCGCCAGCAGCCAGCTTGCCCGGGACAGGGTATTGGCCGGGGAGCTGTTTTTT
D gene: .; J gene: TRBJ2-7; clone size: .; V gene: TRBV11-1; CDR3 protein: CASSSWWGTEPYEQYF; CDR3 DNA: TGTGCCAGCAGCTCCTGGTGGGGCACGGAGCCCTACGAGCAGTACTTC
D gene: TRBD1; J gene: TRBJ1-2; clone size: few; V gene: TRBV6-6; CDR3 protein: CASFNRGDGGYTF; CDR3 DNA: TGTGCCAGCTTTAACAGGGGGGACGGTGGCTACACCTTC
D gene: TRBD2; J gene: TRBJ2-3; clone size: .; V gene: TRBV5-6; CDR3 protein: CASSLELAGNTDTQYF; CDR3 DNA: TGTGCCAGCAGCTTGGAACTAGCGGGGAACACAGATACGCAGTATTTT
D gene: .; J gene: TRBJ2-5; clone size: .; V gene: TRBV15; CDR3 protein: CATSPNRQGKAETQYF; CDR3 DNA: TGTGCCACCAGCCCGAACCGCCAGGGGAAGGCAGAGACCCAGTACTTC
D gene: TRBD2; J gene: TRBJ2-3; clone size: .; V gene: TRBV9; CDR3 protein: CASSVDPSGGASDTQYF; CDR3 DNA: TGTGCCAGCAGCGTAGATCCTAGCGGGGGGGCCTCGGATACGCAGTATTTT
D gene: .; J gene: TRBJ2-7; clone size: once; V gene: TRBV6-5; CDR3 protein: CASSRPGNSYEQYF; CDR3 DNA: TGTGCCAGCAGCCGACCAGGAAACTCCTACGAGCAGTACTTC
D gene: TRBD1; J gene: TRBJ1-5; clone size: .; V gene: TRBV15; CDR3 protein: CATSFGTGENQPQHF; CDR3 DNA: TGTGCCACCAGCTTCGGGACAGGAGAAAATCAGCCCCAGCATTTT
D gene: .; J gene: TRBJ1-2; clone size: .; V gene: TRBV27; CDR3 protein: CASRGRGSHYGYTF; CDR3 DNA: TGTGCCAGCAGGGGCCGGGGGTCGCACTATGGCTACACCTTC
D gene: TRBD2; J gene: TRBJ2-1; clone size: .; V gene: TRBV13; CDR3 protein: CASSHPGGGSNEQFF; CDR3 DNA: TGTGCCAGCAGCCATCCCGGGGGGGGGTCGAATGAGCAGTTCTTC
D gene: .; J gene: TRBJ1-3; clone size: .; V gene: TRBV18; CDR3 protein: CASSPSGTGNTIYF; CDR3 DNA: TGTGCCAGCTCACCGTCCGGGACTGGAAACACCATATATTTT
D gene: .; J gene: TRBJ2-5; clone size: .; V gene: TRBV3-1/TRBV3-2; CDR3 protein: CASSYGTKETQYF; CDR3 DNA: TGTGCCAGCAGCTATGGGACAAAAGAGACCCAGTACTTC
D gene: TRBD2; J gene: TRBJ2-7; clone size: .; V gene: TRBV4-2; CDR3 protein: CASSQEVISGTYEQYF; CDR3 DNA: TGTGCCAGCAGCCAAGAGGTCATTAGCGGGACCTACGAGCAGTACTTC
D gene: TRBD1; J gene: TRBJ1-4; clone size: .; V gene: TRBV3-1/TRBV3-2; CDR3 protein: CASSQDGSGTGGEKLFF; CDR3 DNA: TGTGCCAGCAGCCAAGATGGTTCCGGGACAGGGGGTGAAAAACTGTTTTTT
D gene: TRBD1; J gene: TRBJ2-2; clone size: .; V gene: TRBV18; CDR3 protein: CASSPGTGDGELFF; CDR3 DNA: TGTGCCAGCTCACCCGGGACAGGGGACGGGGAGCTGTTTTTT
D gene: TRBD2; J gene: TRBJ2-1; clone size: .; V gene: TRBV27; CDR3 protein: CASSPTSGGSYNEQFF; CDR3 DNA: TGTGCCAGCAGCCCCACTAGCGGGGGTTCCTACAATGAGCAGTTCTTC
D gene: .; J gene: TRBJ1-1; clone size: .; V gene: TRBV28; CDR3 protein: CASSLRGTTEAFF; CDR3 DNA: TGTGCCAGCAGTTTACGGGGGACCACTGAAGCTTTCTTT